This T cell receptor beta chain was profiled in a study of PD-L1 blockade in urothelial cancer. After removal of 3 bases from V and 5 bases from J, the junction contained 8 bases not matched to a gene. Germline values: CDR1 MNHNS, CDR2 SASEGT. CDR3 size: 15 residues. The method was immunoSEQ multiplex PCR; TCRdb's version includes in-frame clones alone and lacks a portion of them. Of around 82,000 clones in the sample, 84% were seen once. Time point here: pretreatment peripheral blood. V is TRBV6-1 and J is TRBJ2-5, with 8 bases identical to TRBD2. This specimen was PBMCs, taken around atezolizumab (anti-PD-L1) treatment. This clonotype was obtained from a man in his 60s with urothelial cancer. The CDR3 nucleotides read TGTGCCAGCAGTGAGGGTGGCGGGAGGTGGGAGACCCAGTACTTC. It codes for CASSEGGGRWETQYF.